This T cell receptor beta chain was sequenced during a study of shared clonotypes between healthy human individuals. At a deep level, the assay was run. The table came from immunoSEQ multiplex PCR; TCRdb's copy has only in-frame clones and leaves some out. The data contain approximately 640,000 clones, less than 95% of them singletons. The length of the CDR3 is 14 residues. Trimming took 4 bases from V and 3 from J; bases not matched to a gene: 3. The germline gives CDR1 SEHNR, CDR2 FQNEAQ (reference sequence). The sequence came from a man between 18 and 35 years old in good health. Some clones in this sample may be carry-over from other donors' samples. Sequenced: memory CD8+ T cells from PBMCs. Documented subset: CD45RO+ cells pooled with CCR7-negative TemRA cells. The chain employs TRBV7-9 and TRBJ1-2; 9 bases are shared with TRBD1. Written as DNA, the CDR3 is TGTGCCAGCAGCTCGGGACAGGGATACTATGGCTACACCTTC. Translating it yields CASSSGQGYYGYTF.